This T cell receptor (beta chain) was observed in a study of blood T cell repertoires in COVID-19. Across the whole study: T cells, B-cell-depleted T cells, or PBMCs supplied cDNA or gDNA.

Per the germline V gene, CDR1 is MNHEY and CDR2 is SVGEGT. The CDR3 has 15 residues. After removal of 2 bases from V and 12 bases from J, the junction contained 10 bases not matched to a gene. Profiled with immunoSEQ multiplex PCR; TCRdb holds only in-frame clones, not every one. Here the sample spans 40,000 to 50,000 clones, approximately 90% being singletons. The sequenced sample was peripheral blood. This clonotype was obtained from a man in his fifties with active COVID-19. V usage is TRBV6-2 or TRBV6-3 and J usage is TRBJ2-1; TRBD1 matches 10 bases. DNA for the CDR3: TGTGCCAGCAGTTACGGGACAGGGGCCCCCCGGGGGCAGTTCTTC. Translated: CASSYGTGAPRGQFF.